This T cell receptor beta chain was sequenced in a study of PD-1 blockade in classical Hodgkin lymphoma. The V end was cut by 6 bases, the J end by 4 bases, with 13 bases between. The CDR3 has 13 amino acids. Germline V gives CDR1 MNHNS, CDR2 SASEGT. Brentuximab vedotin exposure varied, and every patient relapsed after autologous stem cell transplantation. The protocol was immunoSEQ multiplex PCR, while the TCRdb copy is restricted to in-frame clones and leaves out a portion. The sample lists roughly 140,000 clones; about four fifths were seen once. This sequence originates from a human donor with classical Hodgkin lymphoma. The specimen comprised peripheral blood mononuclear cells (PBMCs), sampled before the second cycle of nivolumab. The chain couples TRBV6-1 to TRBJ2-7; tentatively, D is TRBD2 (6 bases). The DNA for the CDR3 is TGTGCCAGCAGCCGGGACTCAGGGTACGAGCAGTACTTC. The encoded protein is CASSRDSGYEQYF.